The 31 T cell receptor beta chains reported below all come from one sample, sequenced in a study of blood T cell repertoires in COVID-19. Clones were sequenced by immunoSEQ multiplex PCR, and TCRdb holds only the in-frame ones, with some missing. The sample records some 180,000 clones, around nine tenths being singletons. Sequenced material: peripheral blood. Source of these receptors: a man aged 40-49 years with acute or convalescent COVID-19.

This chain joins TRBV10-3 and TRBJ1-5, with 9 bases fitting TRBD1. V trimming: 6 bases; J trimming: 7 bases; junction bases outside the gene matches: 7. The CDR3 totals 14 residues. Germline V gene sequence: CDR1 ENHRY, CDR2 SYGVKD. Here the CDR3 reads CAISRQGVGQPQHF. The CDR3 DNA follows: TGTGCCATCAGCCGACAGGGGGTGGGCCAGCCCCAGCATTTT.

This rearrangement joins TRBV5-1 to TRBJ2-5; unclear D gene. Per germline, CDR1 SGHRS and CDR2 YFSETQ. CDR3 length equals 15 residues. Trimming left V 1 base short and J 0 bases short, with 10 bases between. DNA for the CDR3: TGCGCCAGCAGCTTGTCTTCACGGTACCAAGAGACCCAGTACTTC. It translates to CASSLSSRYQETQYF.

This clone came up a few times. The chain combines TRBV9 with TRBJ2-2, with TRBD1 identical over 7 bases. The CDR3 has 12 residues. The germline gives CDR1 SGDLS, CDR2 YYNGEE. V shed 4 bases and J 9 bases; nucleotides not matched to a gene: 3. Here the CDR3 reads CASSTQGRELFF. The CDR3 DNA is TGTGCCAGCAGCACACAGGGGAGGGAGCTGTTTTTT.

This chain connects TRBV6-5 to TRBJ1-3; D not resolved. The length of the CDR3 is 16 residues. The V gene lost 0 bases and the J gene lost 1 base, with 10 bases spanning the gap. CDR1 and CDR2 from the germline V gene are MNHEY and SVGAGI. The CDR3 protein is CASSYSFRVSGNTIYF. Written as DNA, the CDR3 is TGTGCCAGCAGTTACTCATTCCGAGTATCTGGAAACACCATATATTTT.

The chain combines TRBV11-2 with TRBJ2-7; D not certain. Trimming stripped 0 bases from V and 3 bases from J, with 6 bases between. This CDR3 has 13 amino acids. CDR1 is SGHAT and CDR2 is FQNNGV in the germline V gene. CDR3 coding DNA: TGTGCCAGCAGCTTAGAGCTACTCTACGAGCAGTACTTC. This sequence encodes CASSLELLYEQYF.

The chain has TRBV28 and TRBJ2-7, with D possibly TRBD1 on 5 matching bases. Looked up from germline, CDR1 is MDHEN and CDR2 is SYDVKM. Between the trimmed V and J ends, which lost 10 bases and 0 bases, there was a span of 10 bases. The CDR3 sequence is 12 residues long. The CDR3, as DNA: TGTGCCACCGGAGACAGCTCCTACGAGCAGTACTTC. As protein: CATGDSSYEQYF.

The chain uses TRBV19 and TRBJ2-1; 9 bases are shared with TRBD1. Trimming cost V 7 bases and J 3 bases; bases outside gene matches: 4. This CDR3 comprises 14 residues. The germline V gene encodes CDR1 LNHDA and CDR2 SQIVND (reference sequence). CDR3 loop: CASKRTGDYNEQFF. DNA of the CDR3: TGTGCCAGTAAGAGGACAGGGGACTACAATGAGCAGTTCTTC. Full variable domain (outside the CDR3, taken from reference TRBV19 and TRBJ2-1): DGGITQSPKYLFRKEGQNVTLSCEQNLNHDAMYWYRQDPGQGLRLIYYSQIVNDFQKGDIAEGYSVSREKKESFPLTVTSAQKNPTAFYLCASKRTGDYNEQFFGPGTRLTVL.

The chain joins TRBV6-1 to TRBJ1-2; D uncertain. The V end lost 1 base, the J end lost 2 bases, and 5 bases lay between the germline ends. Germline V gives CDR1 MNHNS, CDR2 SASEGT. The CDR3 contains 13 residues. DNA of the CDR3: TGTGCCAGCAGTGAAGACAGAAACTATGGCTACACCTTC. This gives the protein CASSEDRNYGYTF.

The genes are TRBV19 and TRBJ2-5; 8 nucleotides match TRBD1. V gave up 4 bases and J gave up 2 bases; unmatched junction bases: 0. There are 13 residues in the CDR3. Germline lookup yields CDR1 LNHDA and CDR2 SQIVND (reference sequence). Written as DNA, the CDR3 is TGTGCCAGTAGTAGGACAGGGCAAGAGACCCAGTACTTC. Translating it yields CASSRTGQETQYF.

V gene TRBV6-1 combines with J gene TRBJ1-6; possible D gene TRBD1, 5 bases. This CDR3 has 17 residues. V lost 4 bases to trimming and J lost 2 bases, with 15 bases between them. The V gene's germline CDR1 is MNHNS and CDR2 SASEGT. The CDR3 sequence: CASSGSSGGAYNSPLHF. The CDR3 region has the DNA TGTGCCAGCAGTGGCTCTTCCGGGGGAGCCTATAATTCACCCCTCCACTTT.

The chain is built from TRBV9 and TRBJ1-1, with 8 bases aligning to TRBD1. Germline V gene data show CDR1 as SGDLS and CDR2 as YYNGEE. V lost 3 bases to trimming and J lost 3 bases; unmatched junction nucleotides: 7. The CDR3 covers 15 residues. The CDR3 DNA follows: TGTGCCAGCAGCGCGCTCCAGGGGGCGGACACTGAAGCTTTCTTT. Its translation is CASSALQGADTEAFF.

The chain combines TRBV7-9 with TRBJ1-6; 9 bases line up with TRBD1. V was pared by 4 bases and J by 5 bases, with 12 bases of the junction left unmatched. The CDR3 is made up of 18 amino acids. Per the germline V gene, CDR1 is SEHNR and CDR2 is FQNEAQ (reference sequence). CDR3 sequence: CASSSWTGEVINNSPLHF. CDR3 coding DNA: TGTGCCAGCAGCTCCTGGACAGGGGAGGTGATAAATAATTCACCCCTCCACTTT. The full variable domain, in which reference TRBV7-9 and TRBJ1-6 provide the parts outside the CDR3, is DTGVSQNPRHKITKRGQNVTFRCDPISEHNRLYWYRQTLGQGPEFLTYFQNEAQLEKSRLLSDRFSAERPKGSFSTLEIQRTEQGDSAMYLCASSSWTGEVINNSPLHFGNGTRLTVT.

The chain recombines TRBV6-5 with TRBJ2-7; 9 nucleotides align to TRBD2. The CDR3 extends over 15 amino acids. V shed 2 bases and J 2 bases; nucleotides not matched to a gene: 4. The germline CDR1 and CDR2 sequences are MNHEY and SVGAGI. Here the CDR3 reads CASSYSLAGPYEQYF. In DNA form, the CDR3 reads TGTGCCAGCAGTTACAGTCTAGCGGGGCCCTACGAGCAGTACTTC.

The chain recombines TRBV27 with TRBJ1-2; TRBD1 is a possible D gene (5 bases). The length of the CDR3 is 16 residues. Germline CDR1 reads MNHEY; CDR2 reads SMNVEV (reference sequence). The V end lost 2 bases, the J end lost 1 base, and 14 bases lay between the germline ends. DNA for the CDR3: TGTGCCAGCAGTTTAAGGGGCAGGAGCAATAACTATGGCTACACCTTC. Its translation is CASSLRGRSNNYGYTF.

This chain joins TRBV19 and TRBJ1-6; D is uncertain. Looked up from germline, CDR1 is LNHDA and CDR2 is SQIVND (reference sequence). The V end was cut by 5 bases, the J end by 7 bases, with 6 bases between. This CDR3 is 12 amino acids long. CDR3 in DNA: TGTGCCAGTAGTCGGTCAAATTCACCCCTCCACTTT. Translated: CASSRSNSPLHF.

In DNA form, the CDR3 reads TGTGCCTTATCGCCGTTGGGGGGGTCGCAGTACTTC. It encodes CALSPLGGSQYF. This chain joins TRBV30 and TRBJ2-7, with TRBD2 identical over 7 bases. V lost 7 bases and J lost 9; bases outside the gene matches: 12. Germline lookup yields CDR1 GTSNPN and CDR2 SVGIG (reference sequence). This CDR3 is 12 amino acids long.

The chain recombines TRBV25-1 with TRBJ2-3; tentatively, D is TRBD1 (5 bases). The ends were cut back, 3 bases at V and 3 bases at J, with 13 bases in the middle. The CDR3 is 15 residues long. The V gene's germline CDR1 is MGHDK and CDR2 SYGVNS. CDR3 amino acids: CASSDPGAKTDTQYF. CDR3 nucleotides: TGTGCCAGCAGTGACCCTGGGGCCAAGACAGATACGCAGTATTTT.

The chain recombines TRBV28 with TRBJ1-1, with D perhaps matching TRBD1 (5 bases). Germline V CDR1 and CDR2: MDHEN, SYDVKM. The CDR3 totals 12 residues. Trimming stripped 4 bases from V and 7 bases from J, with 10 bases between. CDR3 sequence: CASSSQGSEAFF. CDR3 in DNA: TGTGCCAGCAGTTCCCAGGGCAGTGAAGCTTTCTTT.

The table lists this clone with a count of one. The chain employs TRBV4-1 and TRBJ2-6; TRBD2 might be the D (5 bases). Trimming pared 2 bases from V and 0 bases from J, leaving 14 bases between. The germline V gene encodes CDR1 MGHRA and CDR2 YSYEKL. The length of the CDR3 is 18 residues. In DNA form, the CDR3 reads TGCGCCAGCAGCCAAATGGACTTCCTGGGCTCTGGGGCCAACGTCCTGACTTTC. This gives the protein CASSQMDFLGSGANVLTF.

This chain links TRBV12-3 or TRBV12-4 with TRBJ2-3; TRBD1 is a possible D gene (6 bases). V was trimmed by 6 bases and J by 6 bases, leaving 13 bases between them. The CDR3 is made up of 13 amino acids. The CDR3 sequence: CASRSTGRDTQYF. In DNA, the CDR3 is TGTGCCAGCAGGTCGACAGGTAGGGATACGCAGTATTTT.

The V and J genes are TRBV11-2 and TRBJ2-3; D not certain. This CDR3 spans 12 amino acids. The germline gives CDR1 SGHAT, CDR2 FQNNGV. V shed 2 bases and J shed 4 bases, with 4 bases lying between them. The CDR3: CASSLSADTQYF. The DNA for the CDR3 is TGTGCCAGCAGCTTATCAGCAGATACGCAGTATTTT.

This chain joins TRBV11-3 and TRBJ2-3; 8 bases map to TRBD1. This CDR3 region has 16 residues. Unmatched junction bases numbered 13, after V lost 5 bases and J lost 6 bases. Germline CDR1 SGHNT, CDR2 YENEEA. The CDR3 is CASSHFRQGRGDTQYF. CDR3 coding DNA: TGTGCCAGCAGCCATTTTCGACAGGGGCGCGGGGATACGCAGTATTTT. The whole variable domain, remainder taken from reference TRBV11-3 and TRBJ2-3, is EAGVVQSPRYKIIEKKQPVAFWCNPISGHNTLYWYLQNLGQGPELLIRYENEEAVDDSQLPKDRFSAERLKGVDSTLKIQPAELGDSAVYLCASSHFRQGRGDTQYFGPGTRLTVL.

The chain joins TRBV5-1 to TRBJ2-2; possible D gene TRBD1, 6 bases. There are 16 residues in the CDR3. Germline lookup yields CDR1 SGHRS and CDR2 YFSETQ. Trimming pared 5 bases from V and 2 bases from J, leaving 16 bases between. Written as DNA, the CDR3 is TGCGCCAGCAGTTCATACCGGGACACCAACACCGGGGAGCTGTTTTTT. This sequence encodes CASSSYRDTNTGELFF.

This sequence joins TRBV5-1 and TRBJ1-1; tentatively, D is TRBD1 (6 bases). Germline V lookup: CDR1 SGHRS, CDR2 YFSETQ. With 4 bases removed from V and 3 bases from J, the gap between germline ends came to 22 bases. The CDR3 consists of 17 residues. CDR3: CASSPIRGRQGDTEAFF. In DNA form, the CDR3 reads TGCGCCAGCAGCCCTATCAGGGGAAGGCAAGGGGACACTGAAGCTTTCTTT.

The V call is TRBV4-2, the J call TRBJ2-3, with TRBD2 matching over 11 bases. V gave up 1 base and J gave up 6 bases; unmatched junction bases: 9. CDR1 LGHNA and CDR2 YNFKEQ come from the germline V gene. CDR3 length equals 17 residues. The CDR3 DNA reads as TGTGCCAGCAGCCAAGCCCAGGGACTAGCGGCCCGCGATACGCAGTATTTT. It encodes CASSQAQGLAARDTQYF.

This clone was seen only once. The chain has TRBV4-1 and TRBJ1-6, with 8 bases fitting TRBD1. J gave up 10 bases and V 0 bases, and 5 bases lay outside the gene matches. Per germline, CDR1 MGHRA and CDR2 YSYEKL. The CDR3 has 15 amino acids. This chain's CDR3 is CASSQDQGAVSPLHF. CDR3 coding DNA: TGCGCCAGCAGCCAAGACCAGGGGGCAGTGTCACCCCTCCACTTT.

The rearrangement uses TRBV18 and TRBJ2-2; possibly TRBD1 for D (5 bases). V was shortened by 2 bases and J by 4 bases, with 14 bases between the two germline ends. Per germline, CDR1 KGHSH and CDR2 LQKENI. The CDR3 is 16 amino acids. The CDR3 spells CASSPSPGISTGELFF. CDR3 nucleotides: TGTGCCAGCTCACCAAGCCCAGGGATATCCACCGGGGAGCTGTTTTTT.

This chain connects TRBV27 to TRBJ2-1; 9 nucleotides align to TRBD1. Trimming at V came to 3 bases and at J to 4 bases, leaving 7 bases not matched to a gene. This CDR3 has 16 amino acids. Germline CDR1 MNHEY, CDR2 SMNVEV (reference sequence). CDR3 in amino acids: CASSFAQGAGYNEQFF. The CDR3 DNA is TGTGCCAGCAGTTTCGCACAGGGGGCGGGTTACAATGAGCAGTTCTTC.

V gene TRBV28 combines with J gene TRBJ1-1; perhaps TRBD1 as D (6 bases). V was trimmed by 3 bases and J by 4 bases, leaving 9 bases between them. The germline V gene has CDR1 MDHEN and CDR2 SYDVKM. This CDR3 is built from 13 residues. The CDR3 nucleotides read TGTGCCAGCAGTTTGGGACACCTCACTGAAGCTTTCTTT. This translates into CASSLGHLTEAFF.

The rearrangement uses TRBV11-2 and TRBJ2-1, with D possibly being TRBD2 (5 bases). The CDR3 runs to 17 residues. With 1 base removed from V and 2 bases from J, the gap between germline ends came to 15 bases. The germline CDR1 and CDR2 sequences are SGHAT and FQNNGV. CDR3 loop: CASSLGAASFPYNEQFF. CDR3 in DNA: TGTGCCAGCAGCTTAGGCGCGGCTAGCTTCCCCTACAATGAGCAGTTCTTC.

V gene TRBV3-1 (or the pseudogene TRBV3-2) combines with J gene TRBJ2-4; D might be TRBD1 (6 bases). The germline CDR1 and CDR2 sequences are LGHDT and YNNKEL (reference sequence). Deletions cut 4 bases from V and 0 bases from J, with 10 bases between. The CDR3 covers 15 residues. The CDR3 DNA sequence: TGTGCCAGCAGCCCAGGGGTTCTAGCCAAAAACATTCAGTACTTC. It is translated as CASSPGVLAKNIQYF.